This is a list of T cell receptor beta chains from one sample in a study of shared clonotypes between healthy human individuals. The repertoire was sequenced with immunoSEQ multiplex PCR; TCRdb's copy has only in-frame clones and lacks some. This table has hundreds of thousands of clones, roughly 96% appearing once. Specimen: naive CD8+ T cells sorted from blood. The receptor source for this set is a woman in her 30s in good health. CDR3s include the opening cysteine and the closing phenylalanine or tryptophan. Each record gives: clone size, J gene, D gene, V gene, CDR3 DNA, CDR3 protein. The D gene is left open where the match is weak. Rows may omit the clone size; those that give it use once, few, many or a size class.

abundance: -; j_gene: TRBJ1-5; d_gene: TRBD1; v_gene: TRBV19; CDR3nt: TGTGCCAGTATGTCAGGGGGGCAGCCCCAGCATTTT; CDR3aa: CASMSGGQPQHF
abundance: -; j_gene: TRBJ2-1; d_gene: TRBD2; v_gene: TRBV10-2; CDR3nt: TGCGCCAGCAGTGGGACTAGCTACAATGAGCAGTTCTTC; CDR3aa: CASSGTSYNEQFF
abundance: once; j_gene: TRBJ2-7; d_gene: -; v_gene: TRBV27; CDR3nt: TGTGCCAGCAGTTTACTCGCGCAGGGTCAATACGAGCAGTACTTC; CDR3aa: CASSLLAQGQYEQYF
abundance: -; j_gene: TRBJ2-7; d_gene: TRBD1; v_gene: TRBV12-5; CDR3nt: TGTGCTAGTGGTTTGGACACAGGGGGCGAGCAGTACTTC; CDR3aa: CASGLDTGGEQYF
abundance: -; j_gene: TRBJ2-7; d_gene: TRBD2; v_gene: TRBV2; CDR3nt: TGTGCCAGCAGCATTAGCGGGAGCGGGCACGAGCAGTACTTC; CDR3aa: CASSISGSGHEQYF
abundance: -; j_gene: TRBJ2-3; d_gene: -; v_gene: TRBV29-1; CDR3nt: TGCAGCGTCACCTGGAATACGCAGTATTTT; CDR3aa: CSVTWNTQYF
abundance: -; j_gene: TRBJ2-5; d_gene: -; v_gene: TRBV28; CDR3nt: TGTGCCAGCAGCCCGACGCTGCAGCCCCGGGAGACCCAGTACTTC; CDR3aa: CASSPTLQPRETQYF
abundance: -; j_gene: TRBJ2-7; d_gene: -; v_gene: TRBV4-2; CDR3nt: TGTGCCAGCAGCCCCATTGAGGGAACTTACGAGCAGTACTTC; CDR3aa: CASSPIEGTYEQYF
abundance: once; j_gene: TRBJ2-1; d_gene: TRBD2; v_gene: TRBV11-2; CDR3nt: TGTGCCAGCAGCCGCAGCGGGACTAGCGTCTACAATGAGCAGTTCTTC; CDR3aa: CASSRSGTSVYNEQFF
abundance: -; j_gene: TRBJ2-3; d_gene: -; v_gene: TRBV15; CDR3nt: TGTGCCACCAGCAGCGGGAGAATCGGCACAGATACGCAGTATTTT; CDR3aa: CATSSGRIGTDTQYF
abundance: -; j_gene: TRBJ1-1; d_gene: TRBD1; v_gene: TRBV7-9; CDR3nt: TGTGCCAGCAGCGATACAGGGGGCCAAGAGGTCGACACTGAAGCTTTCTTT; CDR3aa: CASSDTGGQEVDTEAFF
abundance: -; j_gene: TRBJ2-3; d_gene: -; v_gene: TRBV27; CDR3nt: TGTGCCAGCAGTCAAAGCACAGATACGCAGTATTTT; CDR3aa: CASSQSTDTQYF
abundance: -; j_gene: TRBJ2-7; d_gene: TRBD2; v_gene: TRBV5-4; CDR3nt: TGTGCCAGCAGCTTGGCGACTAGCGGGAGGGCTAACTCCTACGAGCAGTACTTC; CDR3aa: CASSLATSGRANSYEQYF
abundance: -; j_gene: TRBJ1-2; d_gene: TRBD1; v_gene: TRBV6-5; CDR3nt: TGTGCCAGCAGTTACGCTACAGGGGCAGGGTATGGCTACACCTTC; CDR3aa: CASSYATGAGYGYTF
abundance: -; j_gene: TRBJ2-7; d_gene: -; v_gene: TRBV5-5; CDR3nt: TGTGCCAGCAGCTTGGGAGGTGGGAACGGCTACGAGCAGTACTTC; CDR3aa: CASSLGGGNGYEQYF
abundance: -; j_gene: TRBJ1-2; d_gene: -; v_gene: TRBV6-5; CDR3nt: TGTGCCAGCAGCCCCGGGGTTGGACCCTATGGCTACACCTTC; CDR3aa: CASSPGVGPYGYTF
abundance: once; j_gene: TRBJ2-7; d_gene: -; v_gene: TRBV28; CDR3nt: TGTGCCAGCAGTTCTCTGGGTGACTACGAGCAGTACTTC; CDR3aa: CASSSLGDYEQYF
abundance: few; j_gene: TRBJ2-7; d_gene: -; v_gene: TRBV10-2; CDR3nt: TGCGCCAGCAGTGAAGCAGGCTACGAGCAGTACTTC; CDR3aa: CASSEAGYEQYF
abundance: -; j_gene: TRBJ2-3; d_gene: -; v_gene: TRBV10-1; CDR3nt: TGCGCCAGCAGTGGGGAACAAGATACGCAGTATTTT; CDR3aa: CASSGEQDTQYF
abundance: -; j_gene: TRBJ2-5; d_gene: TRBD2; v_gene: TRBV6-5; CDR3nt: TGTGCCACCACCTCGTCCGGGGGGAGCGGAGAGACCCAGTACTTC; CDR3aa: CATTSSGGSGETQYF
abundance: -; j_gene: TRBJ1-3; d_gene: -; v_gene: TRBV2; CDR3nt: TGTGCCAGCAGTGAGATCCTGTTAGGACGCAGGTCTGGAAACACCATATATTTT; CDR3aa: CASSEILLGRRSGNTIYF
abundance: -; j_gene: TRBJ2-7; d_gene: TRBD2; v_gene: TRBV10-1; CDR3nt: TGCGCCACCGGGGCTACTAGCGGAGGAGTTCTGGAGCAGTACTTC; CDR3aa: CATGATSGGVLEQYF
abundance: -; j_gene: TRBJ2-2; d_gene: TRBD2; v_gene: TRBV27; CDR3nt: TGTGCCAGCAGACGGACTAGGACCAACACCGGGGAGCTGTTTTTT; CDR3aa: CASRRTRTNTGELFF
abundance: -; j_gene: TRBJ2-3; d_gene: -; v_gene: TRBV2; CDR3nt: TGTGCCAGCAACGTCGGGTCAGATACGCAGTATTTT; CDR3aa: CASNVGSDTQYF
abundance: -; j_gene: TRBJ2-7; d_gene: -; v_gene: TRBV6-1; CDR3nt: TGTGCCAGCAGTGATAACGGCTACGAGCAGTACTTC; CDR3aa: CASSDNGYEQYF
abundance: -; j_gene: TRBJ2-7; d_gene: TRBD1; v_gene: TRBV27; CDR3nt: TGTGCCAGCAGTTCCGGGACAGGGTATGGCGAGCAGTACTTC; CDR3aa: CASSSGTGYGEQYF
abundance: -; j_gene: TRBJ1-2; d_gene: -; v_gene: TRBV9; CDR3nt: TGTGCCAGCAGCGTAGAGGGCGGAGGAGGGTATTATGGCTACACCTTC; CDR3aa: CASSVEGGGGYYGYTF
abundance: -; j_gene: TRBJ1-5; d_gene: -; v_gene: TRBV7-2; CDR3nt: TGTGCCAGCAGCCCAACGCCGGCGGAATTAAATCAGCCCCAGCATTTT; CDR3aa: CASSPTPAELNQPQHF
abundance: -; j_gene: TRBJ1-1; d_gene: -; v_gene: TRBV28; CDR3nt: TGTGCCAGCAGTTTAGGGTGGGGGACTGAAGCTTTCTTT; CDR3aa: CASSLGWGTEAFF
abundance: -; j_gene: TRBJ2-7; d_gene: -; v_gene: TRBV2; CDR3nt: TGTGCCAGCAGCTGGGACAGGGAATTGGCTAGCGGGAGCGAGCAGTACTTC; CDR3aa: CASSWDRELASGSEQYF
abundance: -; j_gene: TRBJ1-2; d_gene: -; v_gene: TRBV28; CDR3nt: TGTGCCAGCAGTTTTCAGGCGCACTATGGCTACACCTTC; CDR3aa: CASSFQAHYGYTF
abundance: -; j_gene: TRBJ1-5; d_gene: TRBD1; v_gene: TRBV27; CDR3nt: TGTGCCAGCAGTCAGACAGGGCTTCAGCCCCAGCATTTT; CDR3aa: CASSQTGLQPQHF
abundance: once; j_gene: TRBJ2-5; d_gene: -; v_gene: TRBV7-2; CDR3nt: TGTGCCAGCAGCTTAGAAGCAGTTGGGGCTGAGACCCAGTACTTC; CDR3aa: CASSLEAVGAETQYF
abundance: -; j_gene: TRBJ2-1; d_gene: -; v_gene: TRBV7-9; CDR3nt: TGTGCCAGCAGCTTAACCGCCAATGAGCAGTTCTTC; CDR3aa: CASSLTANEQFF
abundance: -; j_gene: TRBJ1-3; d_gene: -; v_gene: TRBV13; CDR3nt: TGTGCCAGCAGCGAGCGGACAGTCTCTGGAAACACCATATATTTT; CDR3aa: CASSERTVSGNTIYF
abundance: -; j_gene: TRBJ1-1; d_gene: -; v_gene: TRBV25-1; CDR3nt: TGTGCCAGCAGTGCCGGAATTAACACTGAAGCTTTCTTT; CDR3aa: CASSAGINTEAFF
abundance: -; j_gene: TRBJ2-7; d_gene: -; v_gene: TRBV13; CDR3nt: TGTGCCAGCAGCTCCAGGGACACTAACTACGAGCAGTACTTC; CDR3aa: CASSSRDTNYEQYF
abundance: -; j_gene: TRBJ1-5; d_gene: TRBD1; v_gene: TRBV5-5; CDR3nt: TGTGCCAGCAGTTACGGACAGGGTGATCAGCCCCAGCATTTT; CDR3aa: CASSYGQGDQPQHF
abundance: -; j_gene: TRBJ1-1; d_gene: -; v_gene: TRBV2; CDR3nt: TGTGCCAGCAGTGGGGTTTCGAACACTGAAGCTTTCTTT; CDR3aa: CASSGVSNTEAFF
abundance: once; j_gene: TRBJ2-7; d_gene: TRBD1; v_gene: TRBV5-4; CDR3nt: TGTGCCAGCACGAGGACCGGGCGGGACAGGGGTTTAAACGAGCAGTACTTC; CDR3aa: CASTRTGRDRGLNEQYF
abundance: once; j_gene: TRBJ1-2; d_gene: -; v_gene: TRBV11-2; CDR3nt: TGTGCCAGCAGCGGTTACAGGGTGGCTAACTATGGCTACACCTTC; CDR3aa: CASSGYRVANYGYTF
abundance: -; j_gene: TRBJ2-7; d_gene: TRBD2; v_gene: TRBV7-6; CDR3nt: TGTGCCAGCAGCTTAGCCCGGACTAGCGGGCTTAACTACGAGCAGTACTTC; CDR3aa: CASSLARTSGLNYEQYF
abundance: once; j_gene: TRBJ2-2; d_gene: -; v_gene: TRBV19; CDR3nt: TGTGCCAGTAGTACCTGGACAGGGGAGCTGTTTTTT; CDR3aa: CASSTWTGELFF
abundance: few; j_gene: TRBJ1-1; d_gene: -; v_gene: TRBV10-1; CDR3nt: TGCGCCAGCAGTGACCACTTGAACACTGAAGCTTTCTTT; CDR3aa: CASSDHLNTEAFF
abundance: -; j_gene: TRBJ2-7; d_gene: -; v_gene: TRBV27; CDR3nt: TGTGCCAGCAGGCACCCCGAGACTGGGGAGCAGTACTTC; CDR3aa: CASRHPETGEQYF
abundance: -; j_gene: TRBJ1-4; d_gene: -; v_gene: TRBV7-9; CDR3nt: TGTGCCAGCAGCTTAGCGGTGGGTCAAAAGGAGGATGAAAAACTGTTTTTT; CDR3aa: CASSLAVGQKEDEKLFF
abundance: -; j_gene: TRBJ1-4; d_gene: TRBD1; v_gene: TRBV28; CDR3nt: TGTGCCAGCAGCCACAGGGGTGAAAAACTGTTTTTT; CDR3aa: CASSHRGEKLFF
abundance: -; j_gene: TRBJ2-7; d_gene: -; v_gene: TRBV13; CDR3nt: TGTGCCAGCAGCTCGGGATACGAGCAGTACTTC; CDR3aa: CASSSGYEQYF
abundance: -; j_gene: TRBJ2-3; d_gene: TRBD1; v_gene: TRBV6-5; CDR3nt: TGTGCCAGCAGTGACAGGGAAAATACGCAGTATTTT; CDR3aa: CASSDRENTQYF
abundance: -; j_gene: TRBJ2-7; d_gene: -; v_gene: TRBV27; CDR3nt: TGTGCCAGCAGCCAACTTGGGGGGTCCCACTACGAGCAGTACTTC; CDR3aa: CASSQLGGSHYEQYF
abundance: few; j_gene: TRBJ1-5; d_gene: -; v_gene: TRBV30; CDR3nt: TGTGCCTGGAGTGGCCCCTATAGCAATCAGCCCCAGCATTTT; CDR3aa: CAWSGPYSNQPQHF
abundance: few; j_gene: TRBJ2-7; d_gene: TRBD1; v_gene: TRBV13; CDR3nt: TGTGCCAGCAGCGCTCCCGGGACAGGGATGAACGAGCAGTACTTC; CDR3aa: CASSAPGTGMNEQYF
abundance: -; j_gene: TRBJ1-3; d_gene: -; v_gene: TRBV19; CDR3nt: TGTGCCAGTAGTCGAATCTCTGGAAACACCATATATTTT; CDR3aa: CASSRISGNTIYF
abundance: -; j_gene: TRBJ2-1; d_gene: TRBD2; v_gene: TRBV2; CDR3nt: TGTGCCAGCAGGGGGACTAGCGGGAGGTCGCCCTCCTACAATGAGCAGTTCTTC; CDR3aa: CASRGTSGRSPSYNEQFF
abundance: -; j_gene: TRBJ1-4; d_gene: TRBD1; v_gene: TRBV27; CDR3nt: TGTGCCAGCAGTTTGGTGGGGACAGCGGAAAAACTGTTTTTT; CDR3aa: CASSLVGTAEKLFF
abundance: once; j_gene: TRBJ1-4; d_gene: -; v_gene: TRBV7-9; CDR3nt: TGTGCCAGCAGCGGGTGGCGACAGACTAATGAAAAACTGTTTTTT; CDR3aa: CASSGWRQTNEKLFF